Listed here are 13 T cell receptor beta chains from one sample, sequenced in a study of blood T cell repertoires in COVID-19. Repertoires were generated with immunoSEQ multiplex PCR, while TCRdb's copy carries only in-frame clones and drops some. The data contain 100,000 to 150,000 clones, approximately 91% of them singletons. The specimen was peripheral blood. Every receptor here comes from a woman older than 75 with acute or convalescent COVID-19.

The chain is built from TRBV27 and TRBJ2-1; 15 bases fit TRBD2. The germline V gene has CDR1 MNHEY and CDR2 SMNVEV (reference sequence). The CDR3 consists of 16 residues. Unmatched junction bases numbered 8, after V lost 5 bases and J lost 9 bases. CDR3 region: CASSPAGLAGGSEQFF. The DNA of the CDR3 is TGTGCCAGCAGTCCAGCGGGACTAGCGGGAGGTAGTGAGCAGTTCTTC.

This chain uses TRBV10-3 with TRBJ1-2; D might be TRBD1 (5 bases). V was clipped by 10 bases and J by 2 bases, with 17 bases between them. Germline-derived CDR1 and CDR2 are ENHRY and SYGVKD. There are 14 residues in the CDR3. The CDR3 coding sequence is TGTGCCACCTCGGAGGGACTGTCAAACTATGGCTACACCTTC. Translating it yields CATSEGLSNYGYTF.

This chain links TRBV18 with TRBJ2-5; 10 nucleotides line up with TRBD1. CDR1 and CDR2 from the germline V gene are KGHSH and LQKENI. Losses at the gene ends were 5 bases for V and 2 bases for J; bases not matched to a gene: 5. The length of the CDR3 is 15 residues. This CDR3 is CASSSRDRGQETQYF. The CDR3 nucleotides are TGTGCCAGCTCAAGCCGGGACAGGGGTCAAGAGACCCAGTACTTC.

The J gene is TRBJ1-1, the V gene TRBV10-1; no firm D call. This CDR3 has 13 amino acids. V lost 0 bases to trimming and J lost 6 bases, with 8 bases between them. Germline values: CDR1 WNHNN, CDR2 SYGVQD (reference sequence). The CDR3 nucleotides read TGCGCCAGCAGTGAGTCGGGGAGGCCTGAAGCTTTCTTT. Translating gives CASSESGRPEAFF.

The sample holds one count of this clone. The rearrangement links TRBV27 to TRBJ2-3; TRBD1 might be the D (6 bases). In germline, CDR1 is MNHEY, CDR2 SMNVEV (reference sequence). V was shortened by 2 bases and J by 4 bases, with 13 bases between the two germline ends. The CDR3 runs 15 residues. CDR3: CASSLTGIRADTQYF. As DNA, the CDR3 is TGTGCCAGCAGTTTAACAGGGATTCGGGCAGATACGCAGTATTTT.

The CDR3 reads CASMVQGIGSGYTF. The CDR3 nucleotides read TGTGCCAGCATGGTACAGGGGATAGGGAGTGGCTACACCTTC. This chain connects TRBV6-5 to TRBJ1-2; 7 nucleotides match TRBD1. Trimming at V came to 7 bases and at J to 7 bases, leaving 12 bases not matched to a gene. The CDR3 is 14 amino acids. CDR1 MNHEY and CDR2 SVGAGI come from the germline V gene.

The CDR3 DNA follows: TGTGCCAGCAGTTTATCCGAAGGGGACACCATATATTTT. It yields the protein CASSLSEGDTIYF. This chain connects TRBV28 to TRBJ1-3, with TRBD1 as a possible D gene (5 bases). The CDR3 contains 13 residues. V shed 1 base and J shed 8 bases, with 9 bases lying between them. Germline CDR1 and CDR2: MDHEN and SYDVKM. Full variable domain (rest looked up from reference TRBV28 and TRBJ1-3): DVKVTQSSRYLVKRTGEKVFLECVQDMDHENMFWYRQDPGLGLRLIYFSYDVKMKEKGDIPEGYSVSREKKERFSLILESASTNQTSMYLCASSLSEGDTIYFGEGSWLTVV.

As DNA, the CDR3 is TGTGCCAGCAGCCAGTTTGAGGTGGAAACCTACGAGCAGTACTTC. It yields the protein CASSQFEVETYEQYF. This chain uses TRBV14 with TRBJ2-7; D unresolved. Trimming removed 3 bases at V and 2 bases at J, with 14 bases between. The germline gives CDR1 SGHDN, CDR2 FVKESK. This CDR3 is built from 15 residues. Full variable domain (outside the CDR3, taken from reference TRBV14 and TRBJ2-7): EAGVTQFPSHSVIEKGQTVTLRCDPISGHDNLYWYRRVMGKEIKFLLHFVKESKQDESGMPNNRFLAERTGGTYSTLKVQPAELEDSGVYFCASSQFEVETYEQYFGPGTRLTVT.

The chain is built from TRBV4-3 and TRBJ1-2; a possible D gene is TRBD1 (6 bases). With 0 bases removed from V and 8 bases from J, the gap between germline ends came to 22 bases. The V gene's germline CDR1 is LGHNA and CDR2 YSLEER. The CDR3 spans 17 residues. In DNA form, the CDR3 reads TGCGCCAGCAGCCAAGACGTCGGCGTCAGGGGAGTCGGGGGCTACACCTTC. Protein product: CASSQDVGVRGVGGYTF.

The genes are TRBV19 and TRBJ1-3; the D is unclear. Per the germline V gene, CDR1 is LNHDA and CDR2 is SQIVND (reference sequence). V gave up 4 bases and J gave up 1 base, with 14 bases separating them. The CDR3 covers 16 residues. The chain's CDR3 is CASSRAGLASGNTIYF. The CDR3 DNA reads as TGTGCCAGTAGTAGGGCCGGCTTAGCGTCTGGAAACACCATATATTTT.

The chain couples TRBV10-1 to TRBJ2-1; 7 bases map to TRBD1. The trim removed 0 bases at V and 3 bases at J, leaving 5 bases unmatched. Germline V gene data show CDR1 as WNHNN and CDR2 as SYGVQD (reference sequence). The CDR3 runs to 16 residues. CDR3 amino acids: CASSESETGNYNEQFF. The DNA of the CDR3 is TGCGCCAGCAGTGAGTCTGAGACAGGGAACTACAATGAGCAGTTCTTC.

The chain joins TRBV11-2 to TRBJ1-6; D may be TRBD1 (5 bases). Trimming pared 6 bases from V and 5 bases from J, leaving 17 bases between. The CDR3 spans 16 residues. The germline V gene encodes CDR1 SGHAT and CDR2 FQNNGV. CDR3 residues: CASRNNLRGNNSPLHF. For the CDR3, the DNA is TGTGCCAGCAGAAACAACCTCCGGGGGAATAATTCACCCCTCCACTTT.

The V call is TRBV27, the J call TRBJ1-3; the match to TRBD1 covers 7 bases. This CDR3 contains 16 residues. The V gene end was trimmed by 0 bases and the J gene end by 4 bases; junction bases not matched to a gene: 6. Germline V CDR1 and CDR2: MNHEY, SMNVEV (reference sequence). The CDR3 DNA sequence: TGTGCCAGCAGTTTATCGGCAGGGGGGATAGGAAACACCATATATTTT. It yields the protein CASSLSAGGIGNTIYF.